What follows is one T cell receptor beta chain and its context. No antigen is known for it. No base quality information exists; no much larger clone differs at one position. The data were obtained in a study of T cells after posttransplantation cyclophosphamide (dated by TCRdb to about 2016). At the level of the whole study: Using TRB sequencing, the study followed how the T cell repertoire rebuilt after myeloablative bone marrow transplantation with posttransplantation cyclophosphamide given as GVHD prophylaxis. Antigen receptor sequencing covered samples from a few dozen PTCy-treated patients and approximately 15 of their related bone marrow donors. Blood from every one of the approximately 36 PTCy patients who had 1-year posttransplant specimens underwent TRB sequencing. TRB sequencing was also done on up to about 3 additional blood samples from 2 to 5.2 years after transplant in 3 patients, and on pretransplant blood from 4 patients. Because TRA and TRB clonality correlated tightly in 10 or so samples, later TCR analyses were limited to TRB. Public TRB sequences were searched against a database of over 3,500 sequences associated with responses to pathogens, tumor antigens, self-antigens and alloantigens.

Paper-wide results and their limitations: Donor-recipient similarity was low at 1-2 months but rose over the first year, and later blood repertoires were often dominated by donor CD8+ memory clones. Across roughly 40 patients, recipient CMV seropositivity and CMV reactivation were highly associated with TRB clonality; PTCy diversity was similar to CNI/methotrexate controls. The TRB repertoires of T cells infiltrating skin or the GI tract showed only limited overlap with the TRB repertoires found in blood.

Trimming leaves V shorter by 2 bases and J shorter by 3 bases, with the junction holding 9 bases beyond the gene matches. The germline V gene provides CDR1 MNHNS and CDR2 SASEGT. From the cysteine through the phenylalanine, the CDR3 covers 16 amino acids. CDR3 DNA only is kept here, 48 bases in frame from base 1. TRB sequencing was run on genomic DNA with either the immunoSEQ assay at survey resolution or the hsTCRB kit. The source study handled its data this way. The immunoSEQ software handled the initial read processing, while the LymphoSeq R package was used for the repertoire analyses. Clonality was computed as 1 minus normalized Shannon entropy, and a Gini coefficient was also calculated for each TRB dataset. To infer phenotypes in unsorted samples, TRB sequences from sorted subsets of the recipient or donor were mapped onto the unsorted samples of the same recipient. TCRdb took this table from immuneACCESS and kept in-frame rearrangements with V and J called. Such tables lack part of the clones; where checked against another copy, unresolved V genes explain under half of the gap, and the rest is unexplained. The V and J calls and clone size come from that table; D and trimming were worked out from the DNA. Recorded for this sample are tens of thousands of clones; around nine tenths of them occurred a single time. The top ten clonotypes cover 3% to 3.5% of the sample.

Related bone marrow donors provided peripheral blood samples on the day of marrow donation. Mononuclear cells from peripheral blood and bone marrow were separated by Ficoll-Hypaque density centrifugation and then cryopreserved. The chain is made from TRBV6-1 and TRBJ2-7, with 8 central nucleotides matching TRBD1. The receptor was isolated from a woman between 45 and 60 years old in good health and a related stem cell transplant donor. Input material: PBMCs. The base sequence is TGTGCCAGCAGTGAATTTGGACAGGGCGCCTACTACGAGCAGTACTTC. This sequence encodes CASSEFGQGAYYEQYF.